The clone carrying this T cell receptor beta chain was recorded at least ten times. In germline, CDR1 is MNHNS, CDR2 SASEGT. This CDR3 spans 15 amino acids. Unmatched junction bases numbered 8, after V lost 6 bases and J lost 7 bases. Stable disease denoted Graves' hyperthyroidism without ophthalmopathy progression within 18 months. This record belongs to a study of T cells in Graves' hyperthyroidism and ophthalmopathy. RNA transcripts provided the source from which TCR beta CDR3 regions were amplified. Carried out on the TCR CDR3, a first-round RT-PCR used the HTBI primer set. Via MiXCR, TCRdb re-called the multiplex PCR reads, giving one row per CDR3 protein. Altogether some 620,000 distinct CDR3 sequences are present, about 17% being singletons, with the ten largest covering 3.8%.

The specimen sequenced was blood. This TCR derives from a woman younger than 45 with Graves' hyperthyroidism. J is TRBJ2-1 and V is TRBV6-1, with 11 bases fitting TRBD1. For the CDR3, the DNA is TGTGCCAGCAGCGCGGACAGGGGGCAAGTAAATGAGCAGTTCTTC. This gives the protein CASSADRGQVNEQFF.